This is a list of T cell receptor beta chains from one sample in a study of blood T cell repertoires in COVID-19. Clones were read by immunoSEQ multiplex PCR, and TCRdb kept only the in-frame ones, dropping some. The sample includes about 250,000 clones, 85% to 90% seen only once; the top ten take less than 2%. Source material: PBMCs or T cells enriched from blood (not recorded which). Receptors originate from a man aged 35-49 years who had recovered from COVID-19. Each CDR3 is given with its conserved first and last residue. A D gene is named only where the DNA matches it firmly. Only some rows state a clone size, as once, few, many or a class for expanded clones.

j_call	v_call	clone_size	d_call	cdr3_aa	cdr3_nt
TRBJ1-1	TRBV7-2	few	-	CASSLFTAGLMNTEAFF	TGTGCCAGCAGCTTATTCACGGCAGGTCTTATGAACACTGAAGCTTTCTTT
TRBJ1-2	TRBV3-1/TRBV3-2	-	-	CASSQVGRSRSYGYTF	TGTGCCAGCAGCCAAGTTGGAAGGAGTAGGAGCTATGGCTACACCTTC
TRBJ2-1	TRBV28	few	-	CASRTLAGSYNEQFF	TGTGCCAGCAGGACCCTAGCAGGCTCCTACAATGAGCAGTTCTTC
TRBJ2-2	TRBV19	-	TRBD2	CASSIGGRATGELFF	TGTGCCAGTAGTATAGGAGGGAGGGCCACCGGGGAGCTGTTTTTT
TRBJ2-3	TRBV10-3	-	TRBD2	CAISESPPSGPLGDTQYF	TGTGCCATCAGTGAGTCGCCGCCTAGCGGGCCTTTGGGAGATACGCAGTATTTT
TRBJ2-7	TRBV5-5	-	TRBD2	CASSPTSGGASLEQYF	TGTGCCAGCAGCCCTACTAGCGGGGGGGCCTCCCTCGAGCAGTACTTC
TRBJ2-5	TRBV6-9	-	-	CASFPSGQETQYF	TGTGCCAGCTTTCCCTCGGGCCAAGAGACCCAGTACTTC
TRBJ2-2	TRBV5-1	-	TRBD1	CASSPGTGRFDTGELFF	TGCGCCAGCAGCCCAGGGACAGGGAGGTTCGACACCGGGGAGCTGTTTTTT
TRBJ2-7	TRBV29-1	-	-	CSASDSTYEQYF	TGCAGCGCCTCGGACAGCACCTACGAGCAGTACTTC
TRBJ1-3	TRBV29-1	-	TRBD1	CSVSDRALSGNTIYF	TGCAGCGTTTCCGACAGGGCCCTCTCTGGAAACACCATATATTTT
TRBJ2-3	TRBV30	-	TRBD2	CAWRPLRGGGPGIDTQYF	TGTGCCTGGAGGCCCCTACGCGGGGGGGGCCCGGGTATAGATACGCAGTATTTT
TRBJ1-3	TRBV3-1/TRBV3-2	once	-	CASSQAPQGGNTIYF	TGTGCCAGCAGCCAAGCTCCCCAGGGAGGAAACACCATATATTTT
TRBJ2-7	TRBV5-5	-	TRBD2	CASSLTAGGSYEQYF	TGTGCCAGCAGCTTGACAGCGGGGGGTTCCTACGAGCAGTACTTC
TRBJ1-6	TRBV5-1	-	TRBD1	CASSLTGTDNSPLHF	TGCGCCAGCTCACTAACCGGGACAGATAATTCACCCCTCCACTTT
TRBJ1-4	TRBV15	once	-	CATSRDRAEKKLFF	TGTGCCACCAGCAGAGACAGGGCCGAAAAAAAACTGTTTTTT
TRBJ2-7	TRBV15	-	TRBD2	CATSYAGGSPEQYF	TGTGCCACCAGTTACGCGGGAGGGTCCCCCGAGCAGTACTTC
TRBJ2-1	TRBV28	-	-	CASSLPQGTKDEQFF	TGTGCCAGCAGTTTACCGCAGGGAACTAAGGATGAGCAGTTCTTC
TRBJ2-7	TRBV19	-	-	CASSREDSTYEQYF	TGTGCCAGTAGTAGGGAAGACAGCACCTACGAGCAGTACTTC
TRBJ1-5	TRBV3-1/TRBV3-2	few	-	CASSQREAEPQHF	TGTGCCAGCAGCCAAAGAGAGGCCGAGCCCCAGCATTTT
TRBJ2-5	TRBV7-2	-	TRBD1	CASSSQGTGGETQYF	TGTGCCAGCAGCTCACAGGGGACAGGAGGAGAGACCCAGTACTTC
TRBJ1-6	TRBV6-1	-	-	CASSEGQDNSPLHF	TGTGCCAGCAGTGAGGGGCAGGATAATTCACCCCTCCACTTT
TRBJ2-2	TRBV6-2/TRBV6-3	-	TRBD1	CASSLWTGGPGSGELFF	TGTGCCAGCAGCCTTTGGACAGGGGGCCCCGGGAGCGGGGAGCTGTTTTTT
TRBJ1-5	TRBV1	-	-	CTSFRTADSNQPQHF	TGCACCAGCTTCCGTACAGCTGATAGCAATCAGCCCCAGCATTTT
TRBJ1-1	TRBV3-1/TRBV3-2	-	-	CASSQVQGGTEAFF	TGTGCCAGCAGCCAAGTGCAGGGTGGGACTGAAGCTTTCTTT
TRBJ1-1	TRBV6-5	-	-	CATSPGPWDTEAFF	TGTGCCACCTCACCTGGGCCTTGGGACACTGAAGCTTTCTTT
TRBJ1-3	TRBV11-2	-	-	CASSLGPVQGISGNTIYF	TGTGCCAGCAGCTTGGGGCCTGTCCAGGGGATCTCTGGAAACACCATATATTTT
TRBJ1-1	TRBV2	-	-	CASSPNGGDTEAFF	TGTGCCAGCAGTCCCAATGGGGGGGACACTGAAGCTTTCTTT
TRBJ1-2	TRBV30	-	-	CAWAPHRLGGYTF	TGTGCCTGGGCCCCGCACAGGCTGGGGGGCTACACCTTC
TRBJ2-7	TRBV19	-	-	CASNIREGGEQYF	TGTGCCAGTAACATCAGGGAAGGGGGCGAGCAGTACTTC
TRBJ1-2	TRBV6-1	-	-	CASSDPGSNYGYTF	TGTGCCAGCAGTGATCCAGGGTCTAACTATGGCTACACCTTC
TRBJ1-1	TRBV6-1	-	-	CASSEGTANTEAFF	TGTGCCAGCAGTGAAGGGACAGCGAACACTGAAGCTTTCTTT
TRBJ2-2	TRBV4-1	-	TRBD1	CASSQVKGGTGFNTGELFF	TGCGCCAGCAGCCAAGTTAAGGGCGGGACAGGGTTCAACACCGGGGAGCTGTTTTTT